The 28 T cell receptor beta chains listed next were all sequenced from one sample in a study of technical replicates of blood from a few donors. The data were produced by immunoSEQ multiplex PCR, yet TCRdb's version contains in-frame clones alone and is incomplete. The data hold tens of thousands of clones, with 93% observed a single time. Sequencing used T cells isolated from PBMCs. The receptors stem from a human donor in good health.

The rearrangement uses TRBV7-8 and TRBJ2-7; TRBD2 matches at 10 bases. This CDR3 spans 15 amino acids. Germline CDR1 SGHVS, CDR2 FQNEAQ. The V segment lost 3 bases and the J segment 5 bases; nucleotides outside the gene matches: 7. The CDR3 DNA follows: TGTGCCAGCAGCTTTACCCTAGCGGGAGTCCACGAGCAGTACTTC. It specifies CASSFTLAGVHEQYF.

The V call is TRBV28, the J call TRBJ1-2; TRBD1 agrees at 8 bases. The V segment lost 4 bases and the J segment 8 bases; nucleotides outside the gene matches: 6. CDR1 MDHEN and CDR2 SYDVKM come from the germline V gene. The CDR3 covers 13 residues. The CDR3 nucleotides read TGTGCCAGCAGTTGGGGGACAGGAGGCGGCTACACCTTC. Amino acids: CASSWGTGGGYTF.

This chain connects TRBV7-9 to TRBJ2-7, with a weak D call TRBD2 (6 bases). This CDR3 has 15 amino acids. Trimming left V 8 bases short and J 1 base short, with 18 bases between. The germline CDR1 and CDR2 sequences are SEHNR and FQNEAQ (reference sequence). CDR3 residues: CASSAFGGRSYEQYF. The CDR3 DNA reads as TGTGCCAGCTCCGCGTTTGGGGGGAGATCCTACGAGCAGTACTTC. Variable domain in full (rest from reference TRBV7-9 and TRBJ2-7): DTGVSQNPRHKITKRGQNVTFRCDPISEHNRLYWYRQTLGQGPEFLTYFQNEAQLEKSRLLSDRFSAERPKGSFSTLEIQRTEQGDSAMYLCASSAFGGRSYEQYFGPGTRLTVT.

This chain uses TRBV7-9 with TRBJ1-2; 12 nucleotides line up with TRBD1. The CDR3 is 16 residues long. The J segment lost 7 bases and the V segment lost 0 bases, leaving 6 bases of the junction unmatched. Germline V gene data show CDR1 as SEHNR and CDR2 as FQNEAQ (reference sequence). Written as DNA, the CDR3 is TGTGCCAGCAGCTTAGCTGGGGGACAGGGGGCGCTTGGCTACACCTTC. Translation gives CASSLAGGQGALGYTF. The full variable domain, completed using reference TRBV7-9 and TRBJ1-2, is DTGVSQNPRHKITKRGQNVTFRCDPISEHNRLYWYRQTLGQGPEFLTYFQNEAQLEKSRLLSDRFSAERPKGSFSTLEIQRTEQGDSAMYLCASSLAGGQGALGYTFGSGTRLTVV.

J is TRBJ1-1 and V is TRBV19; D is possibly TRBD1 (6 bases). This CDR3 is 16 amino acids long. V was cut by 7 bases and J by 6 bases, with 24 bases left in between. The germline V gene encodes CDR1 LNHDA and CDR2 SQIVND (reference sequence). The CDR3 sequence: CASTYQGRGASSEAFF. For the CDR3, the DNA is TGTGCCAGTACTTACCAGGGGAGGGGGGCATCCTCTGAAGCTTTCTTT. The complete variable domain, with remaining parts taken from reference TRBV19 and TRBJ1-1, reads DGGITQSPKYLFRKEGQNVTLSCEQNLNHDAMYWYRQDPGQGLRLIYYSQIVNDFQKGDIAEGYSVSREKKESFPLTVTSAQKNPTAFYLCASTYQGRGASSEAFFGQGTRLTVV.

V and J are TRBV7-2 and TRBJ2-7, with TRBD2 identical over 9 bases. Germline V lookup: CDR1 SGHTA, CDR2 FQGNSA. The CDR3 consists of 15 residues. Trimming at V came to 5 bases and at J to 2 bases, leaving 7 bases not matched to a gene. The CDR3 DNA sequence: TGTGCCAGCAGCGTTAGCGGGGGAGACACCTACGAGCAGTACTTC. Translation: CASSVSGGDTYEQYF.

This chain connects TRBV28 to TRBJ1-4, with unresolved D. In germline, CDR1 is MDHEN, CDR2 SYDVKM. V was shortened by 7 bases and J by 8 bases, with 14 bases between the two germline ends. The length of the CDR3 is 13 residues. This CDR3 is CASNTQSREKLFF. The CDR3, as DNA: TGTGCCAGCAACACTCAATCGAGGGAAAAACTGTTTTTT.

This sequence joins TRBV6-6 and TRBJ2-5; D not resolved. Germline CDR1 and CDR2: MNHNY and SVGAGI (reference sequence). The CDR3 has 15 residues. Trimming cost V 0 bases and J 5 bases, with 13 bases left between them. CDR3 coding DNA: TGTGCCAGCAGTTACTCGACTCTATCGCGGGAGACCCAGTACTTC. Translated, it gives CASSYSTLSRETQYF.

The rearrangement uses TRBV6-1 and TRBJ2-7; 8 bases map to TRBD1. The germline CDR1 and CDR2 sequences are MNHNS and SASEGT. There are 15 residues in the CDR3. V lost 2 bases to trimming and J lost 4 bases; unmatched junction nucleotides: 7. CDR3 region: CASSERLGQVYEQYF. CDR3 sequence (DNA): TGTGCCAGCAGTGAAAGGCTGGGACAGGTATACGAGCAGTACTTC.

Turning to this clone: A read error may account for a junction end that differs from germline. The chain recombines TRBV25-1 with TRBJ2-7; maybe TRBD1 (5 bases). CDR1 is MGHDK and CDR2 is SYGVNS in the germline V gene. The CDR3 totals 16 residues. In nucleotides, the CDR3 is TGTGCCAGCAATGAATTAACGCGAGGACACCGGTACGAGCAGTACTTC. It translates to CASNELTRGHRYEQYF.

The chain carries TRBV7-9 and TRBJ1-2, with 10 nucleotides matching TRBD1. Looked up from germline, CDR1 is SEHNR and CDR2 is FQNEAQ (reference sequence). J was trimmed by 6 bases and V by 6 bases; bases with no gene match: 4. The CDR3 consists of 13 residues. CDR3 nucleotide sequence: TGTGCCAGCAGACCCGGACAGGGGGATGGCTACACCTTC. Its protein product is CASRPGQGDGYTF.

The chain combines TRBV18 with TRBJ1-2; D not resolved. Trimming cost V 1 base and J 8 bases, with 11 bases left between them. The CDR3 is 13 amino acids. Germline CDR1 reads KGHSH; CDR2 reads LQKENI. DNA of the CDR3: TGTGCCAGCTCACCACTCCAGGAGGGCGGCTACACCTTC. Residues: CASSPLQEGGYTF. Full variable domain (missing parts from reference TRBV18 and TRBJ1-2): NAGVMQNPRHLVRRRGQEARLRCSPMKGHSHVYWYRQLPEEGLKFMVYLQKENIIDESGMPKERFSAEFPKEGPSILRIQQVVRGDSAAYFCASSPLQEGGYTFGSGTRLTVV.

The genes are TRBV6-1 and TRBJ2-7; TRBD2 matches 8 bases. The V and J ends lost 3 bases and 5 bases, in that order; junction bases with no gene match: 9. The CDR3 runs to 15 residues. In germline, CDR1 is MNHNS, CDR2 SASEGT. The CDR3 sequence is CASSETLGLAHEQYF. CDR3 DNA: TGTGCCAGCAGTGAGACCCTAGGACTAGCACACGAGCAGTACTTC.

The chain recombines TRBV27 with TRBJ2-1; D perhaps matches TRBD1 (6 bases). The V end was cut by 5 bases, the J end by 6 bases, with 17 bases between. Germline V gene lookup returns CDR1 MNHEY and CDR2 SMNVEV (reference sequence). The CDR3 sequence is 15 residues long. Written as DNA, the CDR3 is TGTGCCAGCAGTCCCCCTGGACAGAGAGGCAATGAGCAGTTCTTC. Residues: CASSPPGQRGNEQFF.

V and J are TRBV28 and TRBJ1-3; D gene unclear. The CDR3 loop spans 15 amino acids. CDR1 MDHEN and CDR2 SYDVKM come from the germline V gene. Deletions cut 3 bases from V and 1 base from J, with 10 bases between. The CDR3 DNA reads TGTGCCAGCAGTTTCTTCGGGTCGTCTGGAAACACCATATATTTT. Encoded protein: CASSFFGSSGNTIYF.

V usage is TRBV11-3 and J usage is TRBJ2-2, with D tentatively TRBD1 (6 bases). The CDR3 has 17 amino acids. Trimming pared 3 bases from V and 0 bases from J, leaving 14 bases between. The germline CDR1 and CDR2 sequences are SGHNT and YENEEA. The CDR3 sequence is CASSFDGTSANTGELFF. In DNA form, the CDR3 reads TGTGCCAGCAGCTTCGATGGGACATCCGCGAACACCGGGGAGCTGTTTTTT.

The rearrangement uses TRBV6-4 and TRBJ2-2; D is unclear. From germline, CDR1 is MRHNA and CDR2 SNTAGT. CDR3 length: 13 residues. V gave up 4 bases and J gave up 5 bases, with 8 bases separating them. The CDR3 sequence is CASSAENTGELFF. CDR3 bases: TGTGCCAGCAGTGCTGAGAATACCGGGGAGCTGTTTTTT.

The chain recombines TRBV7-9 with TRBJ2-7; maybe TRBD2 (7 bases). V was pared by 5 bases and J by 6 bases, with 23 bases between. The V gene's germline CDR1 is SEHNR and CDR2 FQNEAQ (reference sequence). CDR3 length: 16 amino acids. For the CDR3, the DNA is TGTGCCAGCAGCCTAAGTGGGGGGGGGCCATTTGCCGAGCAGTACTTC. Encoded protein: CASSLSGGGPFAEQYF.

The chain has TRBV5-6 and TRBJ1-2; 8 bases agree with TRBD1. The CDR3 consists of 14 residues. The V and J ends lost 4 bases and 7 bases, in that order; junction bases with no gene match: 9. CDR1 SGHDT and CDR2 YYEEEE come from the germline V gene. The CDR3 region is CASSGWDRSGGYTF. DNA for the CDR3: TGTGCCAGCAGCGGATGGGACAGGAGCGGTGGCTACACCTTC. The variable domain in full, completed from reference TRBV5-6 and TRBJ1-2, reads DAGVTQSPTHLIKTRGQQVTLRCSPKSGHDTVSWYQQALGQGPQFIFQYYEEEERQRGNFPDRFSGHQFPNYSSELNVNALLLGDSALYLCASSGWDRSGGYTFGSGTRLTVV.

The chain joins TRBV5-1 to TRBJ1-2, with D possibly being TRBD1 (6 bases). Deletions cut 5 bases from V and 5 bases from J, with 19 bases between. This CDR3 comprises 15 residues. Germline CDR1 reads SGHRS; CDR2 reads YFSETQ. CDR3 protein: CASREGTGQVYGYTF. For the CDR3, the DNA is TGCGCCAGCAGGGAAGGAACAGGGCAAGTGTATGGCTACACCTTC.

The chain combines TRBV28 with TRBJ1-5; TRBD1 might be the D (5 bases). The CDR3 spans 18 residues. Trimming took 1 base from V and 1 from J, leaving 17 bases between them. The germline V gene has CDR1 MDHEN and CDR2 SYDVKM. Here the CDR3 reads CASSLSRQSLWSNQPQHF. The CDR3 nucleotides are TGTGCCAGCAGTTTATCCCGACAGAGCCTATGGAGCAATCAGCCCCAGCATTTT.

This rearrangement joins TRBV29-1 to TRBJ1-5; 7 bases agree with TRBD1. There are 14 residues in the CDR3. V dropped 6 bases and J dropped 4; count of bases not matched to a gene: 9. The V gene's germline CDR1 is SQVTM and CDR2 ANQGSEA. This chain's CDR3 is CSVTSGQKNQPQHF. As DNA, the CDR3 is TGCAGCGTGACCTCGGGACAGAAAAATCAGCCCCAGCATTTT.

V is TRBV5-1 and J is TRBJ2-3, with no clear D. Trimming stripped 4 bases from V and 3 bases from J, with 6 bases between. Per the germline V gene, CDR1 is SGHRS and CDR2 is YFSETQ. This CDR3 has 12 amino acids. In nucleotides, the CDR3 is TGCGCCAGCAGCCCTAGGACAGATACGCAGTATTTT. It encodes CASSPRTDTQYF.

As concerns this clone: A junction boundary mismatches the germline segment, possibly from a read error. The chain joins TRBV4-1 to TRBJ1-3; weak D call: TRBD1 (6 bases). The V gene's germline CDR1 is MGHRA and CDR2 YSYEKL. This CDR3 comprises 13 residues. The CDR3: CASSQDPGAFTHF. CDR3 nucleotide sequence: TGCGCCAGCAGCCAAGATCCAGGGGCCTTTACCCATTTT.

The chain employs TRBV7-6 and TRBJ1-1; D gene ambiguous. The germline V gene has CDR1 SGHVS and CDR2 FNYEAQ. The length of the CDR3 is 17 residues. V gave up 8 bases and J gave up 1 base, with 23 bases separating them. CDR3 bases: TGTGCCAGCCCCTCATCGGGAGCAGGCAGAAAGAACACTGAAGCTTTCTTT. Protein product: CASPSSGAGRKNTEAFF.

V usage is TRBV7-6 and J usage is TRBJ1-3; 9 positions match TRBD1. The V segment lost 1 base and the J segment 2 bases; nucleotides outside the gene matches: 0. This CDR3 contains 15 residues. In germline, CDR1 is SGHVS, CDR2 FNYEAQ. Here the CDR3 reads CASSLGTGAGNTIYF. The CDR3, as DNA: TGTGCCAGCAGCTTAGGGACAGGGGCTGGAAACACCATATATTTT.

The genes are TRBV19 and TRBJ2-3; 10 nucleotides match TRBD2. With V trimmed by 3 bases and J by 3 bases, 9 bases remained unmatched. Per germline, CDR1 LNHDA and CDR2 SQIVND (reference sequence). The CDR3 is 17 residues long. The CDR3: CASSILSSGGPTDTQYF. The CDR3 DNA reads as TGTGCCAGTAGTATCCTATCTAGCGGGGGTCCGACAGATACGCAGTATTTT.

This sequence joins TRBV7-9 and TRBJ2-2; D is perhaps TRBD1 (6 bases). The CDR3 spans 19 residues. V dropped 3 bases and J dropped 1 base, with 21 bases sitting between them. CDR1 SEHNR and CDR2 FQNEAQ come from the germline V gene (reference sequence). The CDR3 spells CASSFPKVPGHKNTGELFF. The CDR3 DNA reads TGTGCCAGCAGCTTCCCTAAAGTACCGGGACATAAGAACACCGGGGAGCTGTTTTTT.